This entry lists 14 T cell receptor beta chains sequenced from one sample in a study of identical twins. TCRdb passed the 5' RACE reads through MiXCR, listing each CDR3 protein once. Of 1.5 million to 2 million distinct CDR3 sequences in the sample, roughly 35% were seen once. Sequenced material: cord blood. These receptors were taken from a newborn girl in good health.

V and J are TRBV6-5 and TRBJ1-4; 9 bases map to TRBD1. The germline V gene has CDR1 MNHEY and CDR2 SVGAGI. The CDR3 totals 13 residues. With 4 bases clipped from V and 8 bases from J, the junction kept 2 bases outside the gene matches. DNA of the CDR3: TGTGCCAGCAGTTCGACAGGGGGAGAAAAACTGTTTTTT. Its translation: CASSSTGGEKLFF.

Comments on this clonotype: A junction boundary mismatches the germline segment, possibly from a read error. The chain recombines TRBV7-9 with TRBJ2-1; the match to TRBD2 covers 14 bases. The germline V gene encodes CDR1 SEHNR and CDR2 FQNEAQ (reference sequence). The CDR3 sequence is 16 residues long. The CDR3 here is CASSLGGTSGGREQFF. The DNA for the CDR3 is TGTGCCAGCAGTTTAGGAGGGACTAGCGGGGGCAGGGAGCAGTTCTTC.

This clonotype has just a few counts. The chain links TRBV5-5 to TRBJ2-1, with D possibly matching TRBD2 (5 bases). V was cut by 3 bases and J by 6 bases, with 16 bases left in between. There are 15 residues in the CDR3. Looked up from germline, CDR1 is SGHKS and CDR2 is YYEKEE (reference sequence). The CDR3 DNA sequence: TGTGCCAGCAGCTCGGGGAAGACCCCGTCCAATGAGCAGTTCTTC. It codes for CASSSGKTPSNEQFF. Full variable domain (outside the CDR3, taken from reference TRBV5-5 and TRBJ2-1): DAGVTQSPTHLIKTRGQQVTLRCSPISGHKSVSWYQQVLGQGPQFIFQYYEKEERGRGNFPDRFSARQFPNYSSELNVNALLLGDSALYLCASSSGKTPSNEQFFGPGTRLTVL.

This clonotype was detected only a few times. This chain's CDR3 is CSVAGQGNTEAFF. CDR3 sequence (DNA): TGCAGCGTCGCGGGACAGGGGAACACTGAAGCTTTCTTT. The chain has TRBV29-1 and TRBJ1-1; 9 nucleotides align to TRBD1. This CDR3 has 13 amino acids. The junction had 3 bases not matched to a gene; V was cut back by 6 bases and J by 1 base. Germline-derived CDR1 and CDR2 are SQVTM and ANQGSEA.

The chain carries TRBV20-1 and TRBJ1-6; no clear D gene. V was cut by 2 bases and J by 0 bases, with 2 bases left in between. The CDR3 sequence is 13 residues long. The germline CDR1 and CDR2 sequences are DFQATT and SNEGSKA (reference sequence). CDR3 in amino acids: CSARYSYNSPLHF. CDR3 DNA sequence: TGCAGTGCTAGATACTCCTATAATTCACCCCTCCACTTT.

The chain combines TRBV3-1 with TRBJ1-6; D gene uncertain. The CDR3 has 13 amino acids. Germline V gives CDR1 LGHDT, CDR2 YNNKEL (reference sequence). V lost 1 base and J lost 5, with 3 bases in between. The CDR3 sequence: CASSQAHNSPLHF. CDR3 coding DNA: TGTGCCAGCAGCCAAGCACATAATTCACCCCTCCACTTT. Filled out from reference TRBV3-1 and TRBJ1-6, the complete variable domain reads DTAVSQTPKYLVTQMGNDKSIKCEQNLGHDTMYWYKQDSKKFLKIMFSYNNKELIINETVPNRFSPKSPDKAHLNLHINSLELGDSAVYFCASSQAHNSPLHFGNGTRLTVT.

The V call is TRBV7-9, the J call TRBJ2-1; D not resolved. Germline lookup yields CDR1 SEHNR and CDR2 FQNEAQ (reference sequence). V lost 2 bases to trimming and J lost 6 bases, with 11 bases between them. The CDR3 is 14 amino acids. The CDR3 DNA follows: TGTGCCAGCAGCTTATGGCCAGTCATCAATGAGCAGTTCTTC. It yields the protein CASSLWPVINEQFF. The entire variable domain, with the rest obtained from reference TRBV7-9 and TRBJ2-1, is as follows: DTGVSQNPRHKITKRGQNVTFRCDPISEHNRLYWYRQTLGQGPEFLTYFQNEAQLEKSRLLSDRFSAERPKGSFSTLEIQRTEQGDSAMYLCASSLWPVINEQFFGPGTRLTVL.

This rearrangement joins TRBV9 to TRBJ1-1; D is perhaps TRBD1 (5 bases). Between the trimmed V and J ends, which lost 2 bases and 4 bases, there was a span of 12 bases. The germline V gene encodes CDR1 SGDLS and CDR2 YYNGEE. CDR3 size: 14 residues. Here the CDR3 reads CASSVPAGSTEAFF. In nucleotides, the CDR3 is TGTGCCAGCAGCGTCCCCGCAGGGAGCACTGAAGCTTTCTTT.

The rearrangement joins TRBV20-1 to TRBJ1-5; D gene uncertain. The CDR3 is made up of 16 amino acids. V was trimmed by 0 bases and J by 0 bases, leaving 12 bases between them. From germline, CDR1 is DFQATT and CDR2 SNEGSKA (reference sequence). CDR3 loop: CSARDWTAYSNQPQHF. The CDR3 DNA follows: TGCAGTGCTAGAGACTGGACGGCCTATAGCAATCAGCCCCAGCATTTT.

This clonotype has more than one count but fewer than ten. The chain carries TRBV9 and TRBJ2-1; D may be TRBD1 (6 bases). Trimming stripped 6 bases from V and 5 bases from J, with 15 bases between. Germline V gene data show CDR1 as SGDLS and CDR2 as YYNGEE. The CDR3 consists of 14 residues. The CDR3 nucleotides are TGTGCCAGCACCCGGACAGTTACCAACAATGAGCAGTTCTTC. Its translation is CASTRTVTNNEQFF. Full variable domain (rest looked up from reference TRBV9 and TRBJ2-1): DSGVTQTPKHLITATGQRVTLRCSPRSGDLSVYWYQQSLDQGLQFLIQYYNGEERAKGNILERFSAQQFPDLHSELNLSSLELGDSALYFCASTRTVTNNEQFFGPGTRLTVL.

This clonotype was observed a handful of times. The chain couples TRBV2 to TRBJ1-2; D may be TRBD1 (6 bases). Germline-derived CDR1 and CDR2 are SNHLY and FYNNEI. CDR3 length: 14 amino acids. The germline V and J ends were trimmed by 6 bases and 2 bases, with 13 bases remaining between them. As DNA, the CDR3 is TGTGCCAGCAGGGGGGGCAGGCCAAACTATGGCTACACCTTC. Encoded protein: CASRGGRPNYGYTF.

The chain combines TRBV4-2 with TRBJ2-1; unclear D gene. V lost 0 bases to trimming and J lost 0 bases, with 9 bases between them. This CDR3 region has 16 residues. Germline V CDR1 and CDR2: LGHNA, YNFKEQ. The CDR3 sequence is CASSQEGPLSYNEQFF. For the CDR3, the DNA is TGTGCCAGCAGCCAAGAGGGCCCACTCTCCTACAATGAGCAGTTCTTC.

The rearrangement links TRBV24-1 to TRBJ2-3; 10 bases map to TRBD1. V gave up 2 bases and J gave up 5 bases; unmatched junction bases: 6. This CDR3 is 16 amino acids long. CDR1 is KGHDR, CDR2 SFDVKD, per germline. This chain's CDR3 is CATSDYGTGVKDTQYF. The CDR3 bases are TGTGCCACCAGTGATTATGGGACAGGGGTTAAAGATACGCAGTATTTT.

This clonotype appeared many times. The rearrangement joins TRBV12-3 or TRBV12-4 to TRBJ2-7, with 7 bases that match TRBD2. The CDR3 covers 16 residues. The V segment lost 3 bases and the J segment 5 bases; nucleotides outside the gene matches: 13. The CDR3 bases are TGTGCCAGCAGTTTTTATTCCGGACTAGAGTTCCACGAGCAGTACTTC. It yields the protein CASSFYSGLEFHEQYF.